The source of this T cell receptor (beta chain) is a study of blood T cell repertoires in COVID-19. Study as a whole: Sources were T cells, B-cell-depleted T cells, or PBMCs; the material itself was cDNA or gDNA.

Libraries were prepared by immunoSEQ multiplex PCR; TCRdb keeps only in-frame clonotypes and omits some of them. Of hundreds of thousands of clones detected, about 90% appear once; the ten largest clones hold 0.7% to 1%. The TCR originated in a man in his late teens or twenties with COVID-19, enrolled during active disease. Material for sequencing was peripheral blood.

The CDR3 nucleotides read TGTGCCAGCAGCGCAAGACAGGGTAACAATGAGCAGTTCTTC. Translation gives CASSARQGNNEQFF. The chain links TRBV9 to TRBJ2-1; the match to TRBD1 covers 7 bases. The CDR3 totals 14 residues. Germline trimming cut 3 bases from V and 5 bases from J; bases unmatched to any gene: 5. Germline V gene sequence: CDR1 SGDLS, CDR2 YYNGEE.